The present TCR beta chain was sequenced within a study of OX40 agonist ivuxolimab in advanced cancers. As for the study in general: Ivuxolimab is a fully human IgG2 antibody that activates OX40 (CD134). Of the participants, around 39% had some prior anti-PD-1, anti-PD-L1 or anti-CTLA-4 therapy, which was allowed. From 23 to 79 years was the age range, with a mean of around 57 years, and about 83% were male.

The data were produced by immunoSEQ multiplex PCR, yet TCRdb's version contains in-frame clones alone and is incomplete. The data show some 33,000 clones, 74% seen once. The cohort excluded patients with autoimmune disease history or systemic immunosuppression. This clone appeared once. The sequence came from an adult with an advanced solid tumor such as melanoma, head and neck, liver or kidney cancer. The material was CD4+ or CD8+ T cells sorted from blood, obtained in a trial of the OX40 agonist ivuxolimab.

The CDR3 bases are TGCGCCAGCAGTTTACAGGGGGCGAACACTGAAGCTTTCTTT. This encodes CASSLQGANTEAFF. J is TRBJ1-1 and V is TRBV10-2; 9 bases line up with TRBD1. Per the germline V gene, CDR1 is WSHSY and CDR2 is SAAADI. V shed 5 bases and J 1 base; nucleotides not matched to a gene: 2. This CDR3 is built from 14 residues.